This paragraph reports one T cell receptor beta chain. The antigen is not known. The data belong to a study of T cell repertoires in aging, cancer and after chemotherapy. Study-wide context: Six age groups, ranging from 30 or younger to 70 or older, included the donors. Repeat sampling of healthy donors over several months to years showed clear clonal overlap. The full dataset contained millions of TCR reads. Broader study findings: In healthy donors, age-related TCR diversity loss mainly reflected lost richness.

The template was genomic DNA from peripheral blood, not RNA. CDR1 is SGHNT, CDR2 YYREEE, per germline (reference sequence). The V end was cut by 2 bases, the J end by 2 bases, with 7 bases between. The length of the CDR3 is 13 residues. A mixed TRB-A/B primer pool amplified rearranged TRB by multiplex touch-down PCR. TCRdb re-derived calls from the multiplex PCR reads in MiXCR, one entry per CDR3 protein. The repertoire holds about 15,000 distinct CDR3 sequences, 50% seen once, with 10% in the top ten. Sequencing was performed on blood. V is TRBV5-4 and J is TRBJ1-2; no clear D gene. This sequence originates from a human donor in good health. The CDR3 loop reads CASSLIENYGYTF. CDR3 in DNA: TGTGCCAGCAGCTTAATTGAGAACTATGGCTACACCTTC.